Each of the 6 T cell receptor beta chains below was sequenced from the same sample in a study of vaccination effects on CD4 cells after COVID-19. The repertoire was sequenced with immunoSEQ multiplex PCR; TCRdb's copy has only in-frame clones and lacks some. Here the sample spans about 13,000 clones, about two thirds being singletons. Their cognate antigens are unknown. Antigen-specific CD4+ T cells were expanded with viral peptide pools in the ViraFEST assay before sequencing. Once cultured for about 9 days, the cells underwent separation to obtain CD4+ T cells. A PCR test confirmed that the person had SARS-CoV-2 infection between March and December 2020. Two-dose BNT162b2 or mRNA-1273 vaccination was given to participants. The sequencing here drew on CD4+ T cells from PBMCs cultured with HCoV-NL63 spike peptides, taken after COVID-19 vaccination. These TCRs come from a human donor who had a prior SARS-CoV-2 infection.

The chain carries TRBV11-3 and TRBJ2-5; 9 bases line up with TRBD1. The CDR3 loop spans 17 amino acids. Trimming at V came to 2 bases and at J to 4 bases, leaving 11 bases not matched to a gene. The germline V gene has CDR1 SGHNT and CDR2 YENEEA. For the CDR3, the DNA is TGTGCCAGCAGCTTATCACCCAACAGGGGGCCCTCAGAGACCCAGTACTTC. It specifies CASSLSPNRGPSETQYF.

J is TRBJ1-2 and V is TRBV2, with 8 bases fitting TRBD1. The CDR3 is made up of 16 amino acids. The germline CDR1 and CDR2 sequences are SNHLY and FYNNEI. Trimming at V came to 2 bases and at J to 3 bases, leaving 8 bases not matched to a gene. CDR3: CASSERPGGFDYGYTF. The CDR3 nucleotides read TGTGCCAGCAGTGAAAGGCCAGGGGGCTTTGACTATGGCTACACCTTC.

The CDR3 is CASSQDWVGDSGYTF. The CDR3 DNA is TGTGCCAGCAGCCAAGATTGGGTCGGGGATAGTGGCTACACCTTC. The chain is built from TRBV3-1 (or the pseudogene TRBV3-2) and TRBJ1-2; unclear D gene. In germline, CDR1 is LGHDT, CDR2 YNNKEL (reference sequence). The CDR3 has 15 amino acids. V lost 0 bases and J lost 7, with 15 bases in between.

The CDR3 DNA follows: TGTGCCAGCAGCTTAGACCGAGGAAGAACTGAAGCTTTCTTT. Residues: CASSLDRGRTEAFF. The chain recombines TRBV11-3 with TRBJ1-1; D is uncertain. Between the trimmed V and J ends, which lost 0 bases and 5 bases, there was a span of 10 bases. The CDR3 length is 14 residues. Germline assignment: CDR1 SGHNT and CDR2 YENEEA. Based on the CDR3 plus reference TRBV11-3 and TRBJ1-1, the full variable domain is EAGVVQSPRYKIIEKKQPVAFWCNPISGHNTLYWYLQNLGQGPELLIRYENEEAVDDSQLPKDRFSAERLKGVDSTLKIQPAELGDSAVYLCASSLDRGRTEAFFGQGTRLTVV.

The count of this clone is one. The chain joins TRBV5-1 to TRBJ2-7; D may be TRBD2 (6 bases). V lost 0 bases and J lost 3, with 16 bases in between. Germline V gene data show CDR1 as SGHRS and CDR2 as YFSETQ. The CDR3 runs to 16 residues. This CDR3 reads CASSLAWGERDYEQYF. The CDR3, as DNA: TGCGCCAGCAGCTTGGCCTGGGGGGAAAGGGACTACGAGCAGTACTTC.

CDR3 in DNA: TGTGCCATCGCGTTGGCGGGAGGGACCCAAGAGACCCAGTACTTC. This codes for CAIALAGGTQETQYF. The rearrangement joins TRBV10-3 to TRBJ2-5; TRBD2 matches at 9 bases. V trimming: 8 bases; J trimming: 1 base; junction bases outside the gene matches: 8. This CDR3 spans 15 amino acids. CDR1 and CDR2 from the germline V gene are ENHRY and SYGVKD.